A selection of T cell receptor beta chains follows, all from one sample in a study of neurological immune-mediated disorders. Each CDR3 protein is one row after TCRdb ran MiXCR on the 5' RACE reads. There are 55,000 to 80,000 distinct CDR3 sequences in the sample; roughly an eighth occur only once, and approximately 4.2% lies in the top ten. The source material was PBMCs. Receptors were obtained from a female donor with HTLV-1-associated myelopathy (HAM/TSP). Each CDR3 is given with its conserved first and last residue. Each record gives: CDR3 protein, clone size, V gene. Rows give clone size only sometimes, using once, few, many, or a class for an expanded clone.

CASSFSGGRDEQFF | many | TRBV11-2
CASSQDYLAGRTDTQYF | many | TRBV4-2
CASSLEDRAHEQYF | many | TRBV5-1
CASSVDVGNTIYF | many | TRBV9
CASSSGQTGELFF | many | TRBV5-1
CAISESVGISLEQYF | many | TRBV10-3
CASSEERLNTEAFF | many | TRBV2
CSARGLGQGDDGYTF | many | TRBV20-1
CASSFGQLTDTQYF | many | TRBV5-1
CASSPMGNSNQPQHF | many | TRBV7-9
CSVKTGTAPSQHF | NA | TRBV29-1
CASSLGQSGTGELFF | NA | TRBV6-1
CASSFGGTKDTQYF | many | TRBV5-1
CASSWGARGETQYF | many | TRBV12-3/TRBV12-4
CSVDKAAGRGNTQYF | many | TRBV29-1
CASSLENGRYEQYF | many | TRBV5-6
CASSRESWGTGELFF | NA | TRBV7-9
CASSDSLRGAITGELFF | NA | TRBV2
CSARGGVSNQPQHF | many | TRBV20-1
CASSAGTVGTEAFF | many | TRBV6-1
CASRPGHLYEQYF | many | TRBV27
CAISESYEQFF | many | TRBV10-3
CASSIQGARGDTQYF | many | TRBV9
CASSLGQRDTQYF | many | TRBV5-6
CASLDSGANVLTF | many | TRBV6-6
CAISELQVWNEQYF | many | TRBV10-3
CASSLSIATSSYNEQFF | many | TRBV28
CASSGSSGGAQTQYF | many | TRBV9
CASSLDGGNYNSPLHF | many | TRBV5-1
CASSLDGSSTDTQYF | many | TRBV12-3/TRBV12-4
CASSQGWGQGADGYTF | many | TRBV4-1
CASSSHPRDNNEQFF | many | TRBV7-2
CASSPGLGVDTQYF | NA | TRBV3-1
CASKTGYYEQYF | many | TRBV28
CATSSGGDNYEQYF | many | TRBV28
CASSLLAGGTDTQYF | many | TRBV5-1
CARVRRRDTEAFF | many | TRBV2
CASSLVGGRADTQYF | few | TRBV7-7
CSAIAGMQPQHF | NA | TRBV20-1
CSVKGTGGSYEQYF | many | TRBV29-1
CSAPGQGDLGSGNTIYF | many | TRBV20-1
CSARDRTTSTDTQYF | many | TRBV20-1
CASSLLGRFNEKLFF | NA | TRBV5-1
CATSDQTAYNEQFF | few | TRBV24-1
CASSLDPIGGYSGNTIYF | NA | TRBV11-2
CASSLGPSSGASTDTQYF | few | TRBV5-1